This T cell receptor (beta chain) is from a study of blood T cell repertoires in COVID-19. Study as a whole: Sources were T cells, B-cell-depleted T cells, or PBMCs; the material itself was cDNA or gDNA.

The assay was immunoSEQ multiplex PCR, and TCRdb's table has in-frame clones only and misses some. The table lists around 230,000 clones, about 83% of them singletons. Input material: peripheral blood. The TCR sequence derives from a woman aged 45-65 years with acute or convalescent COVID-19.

The CDR3 is CASSEWSNVEKLFF. The CDR3 DNA is TGTGCCAGCAGTGAATGGTCTAATGTTGAAAAACTGTTTTTT. The chain uses TRBV6-1 and TRBJ1-4; D is uncertain. The CDR3 spans 14 residues. The V end was cut by 2 bases, the J end by 7 bases, with 11 bases between. Germline V CDR1 and CDR2: MNHNS, SASEGT.